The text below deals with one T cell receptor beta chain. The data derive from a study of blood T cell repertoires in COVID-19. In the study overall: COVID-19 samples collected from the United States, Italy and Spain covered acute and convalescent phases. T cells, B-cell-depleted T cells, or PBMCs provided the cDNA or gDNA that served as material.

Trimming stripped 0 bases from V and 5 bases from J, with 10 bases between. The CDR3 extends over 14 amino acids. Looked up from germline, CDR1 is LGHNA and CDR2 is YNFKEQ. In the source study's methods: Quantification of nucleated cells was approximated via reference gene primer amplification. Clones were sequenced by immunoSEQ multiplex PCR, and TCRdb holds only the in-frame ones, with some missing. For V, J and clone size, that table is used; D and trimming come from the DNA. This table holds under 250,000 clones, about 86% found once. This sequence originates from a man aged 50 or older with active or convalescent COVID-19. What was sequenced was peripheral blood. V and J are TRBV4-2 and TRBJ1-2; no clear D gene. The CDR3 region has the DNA TGTGCCAGCAGCCAAGAGGGAGTAAATTATGGCTACACCTTC. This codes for CASSQEGVNYGYTF.